This T cell receptor (beta chain) was observed in a study of cytomegalovirus exposure and HLA in healthy donors. There are 12 residues in the CDR3. Per the germline V gene, CDR1 is MDHEN and CDR2 is SYDVKM. Trimming took 4 bases from V and 5 from J, leaving 5 bases between them. This clone has a single count. The antigen remains unidentified. These donors were members of the roughly 110-subject validation cohort, a group separate from the roughly 670-subject first cohort. General study points: 164 TCR beta chains were listed as cytomegalovirus-associated. Generally TCR sequences proved uncommon, though certain public TCRs appeared in numerous donors. Reports credit the classifier with highly specific, highly sensitive diagnosis of cytomegalovirus status.

Profiled with immunoSEQ multiplex PCR; TCRdb holds only in-frame clones, not every one. The data hold about 150,000 clones, with roughly 86% observed a single time. Sequencing was carried out using PBMCs. This clonotype was obtained from a human donor in good health. The chain joins TRBV28 to TRBJ1-4; D gene ambiguous. As DNA, the CDR3 is TGTGCCAGCAGTTCCCTAAATGAAAAACTGTTTTTT. Translating it yields CASSSLNEKLFF.